Each of the 17 T cell receptor beta chains below was sequenced from the same sample in a study of T cell responses to AZD1222 COVID-19 vaccine. Only in-frame clones appear in the TCRdb table, and some are missing; sequencing was by immunoSEQ multiplex PCR. The sample yields 75,000 to 100,000 clones, about nine tenths seen once. The sequencing here drew on peripheral blood, taken on day 0 of AZD1222 vaccination. These receptor sequences come from an adult in good health.

The rearrangement joins TRBV20-1 to TRBJ1-1; D ambiguous. The V gene's germline CDR1 is DFQATT and CDR2 SNEGSKA (reference sequence). The V end was cut by 6 bases, the J end by 7 bases, with 12 bases between. The CDR3 length is 11 residues. The CDR3 spells CSAPDGHEAFF. The CDR3 nucleotides are TGCAGTGCCCCGGACGGTCATGAAGCTTTCTTT.

The CDR3 bases are TGTGCCAGCAGTACAGGGTCCGGAAACTATGGCTACACCTTC. It specifies CASSTGSGNYGYTF. J is TRBJ1-2 and V is TRBV2; maybe TRBD1 (6 bases). V gave up 5 bases and J gave up 2 bases, with 12 bases separating them. CDR1 is SNHLY, CDR2 FYNNEI, per germline. This CDR3 region has 14 residues.

The chain has TRBV12-2 and TRBJ1-1. TRBV12-2 is recorded as a pseudogene. This CDR3 has 14 residues. The CDR3 DNA is TGTGCAAGTCCAAGCCCCGAGCTGAACACTGAAGCTTTCTTT. Protein sequence: CASPSPELNTEAFF.

The genes are TRBV12-5 and TRBJ1-2, with D unclear. The V gene's germline CDR1 is LGHNT and CDR2 FRNRAP. This CDR3 comprises 20 residues. V lost 1 base, J lost 0 bases, and 24 bases lay in between. CDR3 in DNA: TGTGCTAGTGGTTTGGAGACCGTGGGCTCGCACTATAAAGCTAACTATGGCTACACCTTC. This encodes CASGLETVGSHYKANYGYTF. Full variable domain (missing parts from reference TRBV12-5 and TRBJ1-2): DARVTQTPRHKVTEMGQEVTMRCQPILGHNTVFWYRQTMMQGLELLAYFRNRAPLDDSGMPKDRFSAEMPDATLATLKIQPSEPRDSAVYFCASGLETVGSHYKANYGYTFGSGTRLTVV.

This clone was recorded a few times. The V gene is TRBV30, the J gene TRBJ1-6; a weak D match, TRBD1 (6 bases). The germline V gene has CDR1 GTSNPN and CDR2 SVGIG (reference sequence). V was pared by 3 bases and J by 8 bases, with 11 bases between. The CDR3 is 13 residues long. CDR3 residues: CAWRGGLDSPLHF. CDR3 bases: TGTGCCTGGAGGGGGGGCTTGGATTCACCCCTCCACTTT.

V and J are TRBV30 and TRBJ1-3; the D is unclear. This CDR3 region has 12 residues. Trimming left V 2 bases short and J 0 bases short, with 2 bases between. Germline V gene sequence: CDR1 GTSNPN, CDR2 SVGIG (reference sequence). The CDR3 DNA sequence: TGTGCCTGGAGTAGCTCTGGAAACACCATATATTTT. Protein: CAWSSSGNTIYF.

J is TRBJ2-4 and V is TRBV19; D is undetermined. CDR1 is LNHDA and CDR2 is SQIVND in the germline V gene (reference sequence). V lost 11 bases and J lost 7, with 9 bases in between. This CDR3 is 10 amino acids long. CDR3 sequence: CASGANIQYF. The CDR3 DNA follows: TGTGCCTCTGGTGCCAACATTCAGTACTTC.

This sequence joins TRBV3-1 (or the pseudogene TRBV3-2) and TRBJ2-1; no definite D call. Germline V CDR1 and CDR2: LGHDT, YNNKEL (reference sequence). The V end was cut by 1 base, the J end by 12 bases, with 10 bases between. There are 12 residues in the CDR3. CDR3 loop: CASSQGFQPQFF. The CDR3 DNA is TGTGCCAGCAGCCAAGGGTTTCAGCCGCAGTTCTTC.

This chain uses TRBV7-8 with TRBJ2-1; D may be TRBD1 (5 bases). There are 15 residues in the CDR3. The ends were cut back, 4 bases at V and 0 bases at J, with 10 bases in the middle. Germline assignment: CDR1 SGHVS and CDR2 FQNEAQ. The CDR3 here is CASSSRVDSYNEQFF. For the CDR3, the DNA is TGTGCCAGCAGCTCCAGGGTCGACTCCTACAATGAGCAGTTCTTC.

The rearrangement joins TRBV5-5 to TRBJ1-5; D is unclear. The CDR3 is 14 residues long. From germline, CDR1 is SGHKS and CDR2 YYEKEE (reference sequence). The V and J ends lost 3 bases and 7 bases respectively, with 14 bases between them. The CDR3 region is CASSSGPEGQPQHF. In nucleotides, the CDR3 is TGTGCCAGCAGCTCAGGACCAGAAGGCCAGCCCCAGCATTTT.

This sequence joins TRBV23-1 and TRBJ1-3, with TRBD1 matching over 12 bases. TRBV23-1 is an ORF, with its function uncertain. J lost 5 bases, V lost 2 bases, and 7 bases had no gene match. This CDR3 contains 17 residues. The CDR3 bases are TGCGCCAGCAGTCAAAAATCGGGACAGGGGGCCCGAAACACCATATATTTT. Translated, it gives CASSQKSGQGARNTIYF.

The rearrangement joins TRBV6-1 to TRBJ1-3, with TRBD1 as a possible D gene (5 bases). The length of the CDR3 is 16 residues. Trimming removed 2 bases at V and 3 bases at J, with 14 bases between. CDR1 MNHNS and CDR2 SASEGT come from the germline V gene. The CDR3 is CASSESMGQGGNTIYF. CDR3 bases: TGTGCCAGCAGTGAATCTATGGGGCAAGGTGGAAACACCATATATTTT.

The V and J genes are TRBV3-1 (or the pseudogene TRBV3-2) and TRBJ1-6; D is unclear. The V gene's germline CDR1 is LGHDT and CDR2 YNNKEL (reference sequence). The V end was cut by 0 bases, the J end by 9 bases, with 9 bases between. The CDR3 contains 14 residues. CDR3 region: CASSQDFVGSPLHF. The CDR3, as DNA: TGTGCCAGCAGCCAAGATTTCGTAGGTTCACCCCTCCACTTT.

This chain connects TRBV6-2 or TRBV6-3 to TRBJ1-5; possible D gene TRBD1, 6 bases. This CDR3 contains 14 residues. Trimming pared 6 bases from V and 3 bases from J, leaving 12 bases between. Per germline, CDR1 MNHEY and CDR2 SVGEGT. The CDR3 reads CASSDRNNNQPQHF. For the CDR3, the DNA is TGTGCCAGCAGCGACAGGAATAACAATCAGCCCCAGCATTTT.

J is TRBJ1-1 and V is TRBV27; TRBD1 is a possible D gene (5 bases). Germline CDR1 MNHEY, CDR2 SMNVEV (reference sequence). The CDR3 is 13 amino acids. Trimming took off 6 bases at V and 10 bases at J, with 18 bases between the two ends. CDR3 nucleotides: TGTGCCAGCAGCTACACGAGGGGTTTAGGAGCTTTCTTT. This translates into CASSYTRGLGAFF.

V usage is TRBV9 and J usage is TRBJ2-2, with 7 bases fitting TRBD2. V gave up 1 base and J gave up 6 bases; unmatched junction bases: 0. Germline CDR1 is SGDLS and CDR2 is YYNGEE. The CDR3 is 13 amino acids. The CDR3 here is CASSVLAAGELFF. CDR3 nucleotides: TGTGCCAGCAGCGTACTAGCGGCCGGGGAGCTGTTTTTT.

The genes are TRBV7-3 and TRBJ1-1, with TRBD1 matching over 10 bases. CDR3 length: 13 amino acids. V gave up 5 bases and J gave up 4 bases; unmatched junction bases: 1. Germline CDR1 is SGHTA and CDR2 is FQGTGA. CDR3 sequence reads: CASSDRGRTEAFF. For the CDR3, the DNA is TGTGCCAGCAGCGACAGGGGGCGCACTGAAGCTTTCTTT.